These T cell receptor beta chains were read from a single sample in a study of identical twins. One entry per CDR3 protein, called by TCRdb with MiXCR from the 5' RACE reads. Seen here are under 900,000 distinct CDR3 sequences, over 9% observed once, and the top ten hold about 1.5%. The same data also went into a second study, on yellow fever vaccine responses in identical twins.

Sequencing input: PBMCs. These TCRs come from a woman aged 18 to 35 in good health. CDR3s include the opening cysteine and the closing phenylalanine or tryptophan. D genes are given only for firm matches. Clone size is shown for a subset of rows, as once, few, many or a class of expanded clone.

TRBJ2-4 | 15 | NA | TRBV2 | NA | TGTGCCAGCAGTGGGACAGTTCTAGCCAAAAACATTCAGTACTTC | CASSGTVLAKNIQYF
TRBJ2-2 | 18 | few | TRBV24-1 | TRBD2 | TGTGCCACCAGTGACCTGGGACTAGCGGGAGGAAATGGCGGGGAGCTGTTTTTT | CATSDLGLAGGNGGELFF
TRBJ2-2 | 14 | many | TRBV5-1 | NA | TGCGCCAGCAGCCAGAACCAGGGGACCGGGGAGCTGTTTTTT | CASSQNQGTGELFF
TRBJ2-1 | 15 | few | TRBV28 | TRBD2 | TGTGCCAGCAGCCCCGCTAGCGGGAGGAGGAATGAGCAGTTCTTC | CASSPASGRRNEQFF
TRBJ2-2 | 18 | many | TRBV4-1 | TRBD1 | TGCGCCAGCAGCCAAGAATTCCGGGACAGGGAACTTTACGGGGAGCTGTTTTTT | CASSQEFRDRELYGELFF
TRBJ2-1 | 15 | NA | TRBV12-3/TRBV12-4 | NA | TGTGCCAGCAGCCGGCTGGGGCCCTCCTACAATGAGCAGTTCTTC | CASSRLGPSYNEQFF
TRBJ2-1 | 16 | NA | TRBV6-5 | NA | TGTGCCAGCAGTTACGGTAGGGCAGCTTTCTACAATGAGCAGTTCTTC | CASSYGRAAFYNEQFF
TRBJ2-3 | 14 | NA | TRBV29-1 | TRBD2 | TGCAGCGTCGCCGGGACTAGCTCCACAGATACGCAGTATTTT | CSVAGTSSTDTQYF
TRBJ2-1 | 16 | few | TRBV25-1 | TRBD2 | TGTGCCAGCAGTGATCCTCCGACTAGCGGGAGTGATGAGCAGTTCTTC | CASSDPPTSGSDEQFF
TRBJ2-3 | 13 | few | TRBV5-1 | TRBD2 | TGCGCCAGCAGCGACGGACTAGTGGATACGCAGTATTTT | CASSDGLVDTQYF
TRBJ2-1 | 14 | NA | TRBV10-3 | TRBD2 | TGTGCCATCAGTGGTACGGGAGGTCACAATGAGCAGTTCTTC | CAISGTGGHNEQFF
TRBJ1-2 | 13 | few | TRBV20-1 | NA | TGCAGTGCCAAGACGGGGGCTGGGGGTGGCTACACCTTC | CSAKTGAGGGYTF
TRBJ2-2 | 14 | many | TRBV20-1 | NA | TGCAGTGCAACTGGGACTTCCTACACCGGGGAGCTGTTTTTT | CSATGTSYTGELFF
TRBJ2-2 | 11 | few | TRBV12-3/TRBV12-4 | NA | TGTGCCAGCACGGCTGCCGGGGAGCTGTTTTTT | CASTAAGELFF
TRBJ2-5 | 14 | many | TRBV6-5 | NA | TGTGCCAGCAGTTACTCGGTGCTGCAAGAGACCCAGTACTTC | CASSYSVLQETQYF
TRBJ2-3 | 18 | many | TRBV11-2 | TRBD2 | TGTGCCAGCAGCTTAGGTTTCTGGGCTAGCGGGAGGGCAGATACGCAGTATTTT | CASSLGFWASGRADTQYF
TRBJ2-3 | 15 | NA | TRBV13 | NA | TGTGCCAGCAGCTTACAGGGGACCCGTTTTATGGGGCAGTATTTT | CASSLQGTRFMGQYF
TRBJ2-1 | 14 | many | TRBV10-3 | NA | TGTGCCATCAGTGTCGCGGGAAGGGAAAATGAGCAGTTCTTC | CAISVAGRENEQFF
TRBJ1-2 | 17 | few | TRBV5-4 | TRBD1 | TGTGCCAGCAGCTTGGCCCCGGGACAGGGGGGAAACTATGGCTACACCTTC | CASSLAPGQGGNYGYTF
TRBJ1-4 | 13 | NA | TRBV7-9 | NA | TGTGCCAGCAGCTCCCGGAGGGATGAAAAACTGTTTTTT | CASSSRRDEKLFF
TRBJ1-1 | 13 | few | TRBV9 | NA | TGTGCCAGCAGCGTGATGCGGGGCACTGAAGCTTTCTTT | CASSVMRGTEAFF
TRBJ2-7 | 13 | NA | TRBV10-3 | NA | TGTGCCATCAGTCGGACAGATTACTACGAGCAGTACTTC | CAISRTDYYEQYF
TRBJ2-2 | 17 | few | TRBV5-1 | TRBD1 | TGCGCCAGCAGCGGTACCGGGACAGGGGACAACACCGGGGAGCTGTTTTTT | CASSGTGTGDNTGELFF
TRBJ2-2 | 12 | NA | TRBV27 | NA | TGCGCCACCCGGGGGTCAACCGGGGAGCTGTTTTTT | CATRGSTGELFF
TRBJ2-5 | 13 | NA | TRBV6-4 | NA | TGTGCCAGCAGTGACAAGTATGGGGAGACCCAGTACTTC | CASSDKYGETQYF
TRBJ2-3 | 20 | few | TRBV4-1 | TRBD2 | TGCGCCAGCAGCCAAGGGACTAGCGGGGGATTTAACCCTAGCACAGATACGCAGTATTTT | CASSQGTSGGFNPSTDTQYF
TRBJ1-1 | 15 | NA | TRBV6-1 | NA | TGTGCCAGCAGTGAAGGGCCAGGCCAGAACACTGAAGCTTTCTTT | CASSEGPGQNTEAFF
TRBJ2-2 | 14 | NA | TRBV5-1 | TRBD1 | TGCGCCAGCAGCTCGGACAGGGCTAACGGGGAGCTGTTTTTT | CASSSDRANGELFF
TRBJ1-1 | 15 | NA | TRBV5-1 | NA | TGCGCCAGCAGTCAGAACAGGCTACCAAACACTGAAGCTTTCTTT | CASSQNRLPNTEAFF
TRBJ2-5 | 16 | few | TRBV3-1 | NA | TGTGCCTGCAGCCAAGAAACGACAGGGAGGCCAGAGACCCAGTACTTC | CACSQETTGRPETQYF
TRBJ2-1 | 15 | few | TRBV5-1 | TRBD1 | TGCGCCAGCAGGTGGGGACAGGGAGCTAACAATGAGCAGTTCTTC | CASRWGQGANNEQFF
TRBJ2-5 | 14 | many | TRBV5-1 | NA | TGCGCCAGCAGCTTGGGACAGTACCAAGAGACCCAGTACTTC | CASSLGQYQETQYF
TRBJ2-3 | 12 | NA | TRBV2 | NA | TGTGCCAGCAGGATAGTGAGAGATACGCAGTATTTT | CASRIVRDTQYF
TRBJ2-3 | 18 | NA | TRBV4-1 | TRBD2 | TGCGCCAGCAGCCAAAAATGGTTCGGGACTAGATCCCCAGATACGCAGTATTTT | CASSQKWFGTRSPDTQYF
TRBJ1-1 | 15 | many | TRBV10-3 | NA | TGTGCCATCAGTAACCCGATACAGGGGAACACTGAAGCTTTCTTT | CAISNPIQGNTEAFF
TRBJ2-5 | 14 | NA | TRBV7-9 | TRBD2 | TGTGCCAGCAGCTTCGGAGCGGGGGTTGAGACCCAGTACTTC | CASSFGAGVETQYF
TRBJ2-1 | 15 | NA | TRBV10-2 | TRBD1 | TGCGCCAGCAGACCCGACAGGGGGCTTCCCAATGAGCAGTTCTTC | CASRPDRGLPNEQFF
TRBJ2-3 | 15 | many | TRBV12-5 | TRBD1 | TGTGCTAGTGGTTCGGACAGGGTCCTCACAGATACGCAGTATTTT | CASGSDRVLTDTQYF
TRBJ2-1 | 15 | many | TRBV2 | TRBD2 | TGTGCCACCCGGTGGACGGGAGGGCCTTGGCATGAGCAGTTCTTC | CATRWTGGPWHEQFF
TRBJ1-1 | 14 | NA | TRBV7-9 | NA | TGTGCCAGCAGCTTAGCTGGGTCAACCACTGAAGCTTTCTTT | CASSLAGSTTEAFF
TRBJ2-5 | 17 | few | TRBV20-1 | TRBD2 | TGCAGTGCTAGAGGTGTTCAGCGGGGGGGCCCCCCAGAGACCCAGTACTTC | CSARGVQRGGPPETQYF